The subject of this entry is one T cell receptor beta chain. Its antigen remains undetermined. Qualities for individual bases were not recorded, and no much larger clone is one base off. This specimen's time point label, interpreted: baseline before first vaccination. Vaccinee samples were obtained from the UK trials COV001 and COV002, which included a single-blind randomized controlled phase 2/3 trial of AZD1222 (ChAdOx1 nCoV-19) in healthy adults. For TCRbeta chain sequencing, PBMC samples were collected from trial participants at day 0 and at day 28 after the second dose. This record comes from a study of T cell responses to AZD1222 COVID-19 vaccine (dated by TCRdb to the early 2020s). General notes on the study: AZD1222 recipients with second doses at about 4 weeks or about 12 weeks were pooled, because spike-specific TCR depth and breadth did not differ between schedules. A total of 233 trial participants underwent TCR sequencing, of whom 207 had received two doses of AZD1222 and 26 had received two doses of the MenACWY control vaccine. Trial participants were enrolled by age into 18-55, 56-69 and 70-plus year subgroups, with around 150, 28 and 57 TCR-sequenced participants respectively. Points the paper makes about the study in general: Conclusions about previously exposed vaccinees are limited because only 5 or 6 AZD1222 recipients were SARS-CoV-2 seropositive at baseline. The vaccine-associated CD4 TCRs covered the entire spike protein, and the dominant responses fell in regions 160-218 and 743-854. Epitopes outside the regions mutated in the B.1.351 and B.1.1.7 variants were reportedly recognized by nearly half of the unique spike-specific TCRs. The 56-69-year group was small, and its depth increase did not reach significance, likely because of low power. Spike-specific TCR breadth and depth rose significantly after two AZD1222 doses compared with day 0 and with MenACWY recipients. Because no day 14 peak-response samples were available, repertoires were characterized only after the peak T cell response. Participants were mostly white British and included more females than males, and it was suggested by the authors that clonal diversity may have been underestimated.

V lost 9 bases and J lost 3 bases; the stretch between them is 20 bases long. The CDR3 holds 16 amino acids from the cysteine to the phenylalanine. The entry retains the CDR3 DNA only, 48 bases that are in frame from base 1. CDR1 and CDR2 were assigned from the germline V gene (reference sequence) as LNHNV and YYDKDF. The CDR3 regions of human TCRbeta chains were subjected to immunosequencing. Under the source paper's analysis protocol: TCRs in the repertoires were matched against a reference library of SARS-CoV-2-specific TCRs that had been generated with the MIRA antigen-specificity platform. Breadth was defined as the fraction of unique TCRs that were SARS-CoV-2-associated, and depth was defined as the fraction of total T cells that were SARS-CoV-2-associated. Using the MIRA data, each spike-specific TCR was assigned both to the spike region to which the TCR was reactive and to a CD4 or CD8 class. Log10-transformed breadth and depth values were compared by one-way ANOVA with Sidak's multiple comparisons tests. As stored in TCRdb, this immuneACCESS dataset retains in-frame rearrangements with V and J assigned. A fraction of the clones does not appear; measured against another copy, unresolved V genes explain less than half of the discrepancy, and the remainder lacks a known reason. For V, J and clone size, that table is used; D and trimming come from the DNA. The sample has fewer than 140,000 clones on record, about nine tenths of them singletons. Approximately 4.7% of the sample lies in the top ten.

The chain joins TRBV15 to TRBJ1-4, with no confidently assigned D gene. The sequencing here drew on peripheral blood, taken on day 0 of AZD1222 vaccination. This TCR came from an adult in good health. Here is the DNA: TGTGCCACACAAAATGGGAGGTATGCGGCTAATGAAAAACTGTTTTTT. Its protein product is CATQNGRYAANEKLFF.